The sample holds one count of the clone carrying this T cell receptor beta chain. The CDR3 is made up of 12 amino acids. Trimming left V 2 bases short and J 8 bases short, with 7 bases between. The germline V gene has CDR1 SGHTA and CDR2 FQGNSA. These data come from a study of blood T cell repertoires in COVID-19. Study context: Both acute and convalescent COVID-19 samples were obtained from the United States, Italy and Spain. From T cells, B-cell-depleted T cells, or PBMCs came the material, which was cDNA or gDNA.

Study processing details: Amplification of reference gene primers provided the estimated nucleated cell counts. The method was immunoSEQ multiplex PCR; TCRdb's version includes in-frame clones alone and lacks a portion of them. The V and J calls and the clone size are those of that table, but D and trimming were determined from the DNA. The data hold about 140,000 clones, with roughly 88% observed a single time. This sequence was found in a man between 65 and 85 years old with acute or convalescent COVID-19. This chain links TRBV7-2 with TRBJ2-1, with D tentatively TRBD1 (5 bases). Specimen: peripheral blood. Here the CDR3 reads CASSLQGYEQFF. The DNA of the CDR3 is TGTGCCAGCAGCTTACAGGGATATGAGCAGTTCTTC.